These T cell receptor beta chains were read from a single sample in a study of blood T cell repertoires in COVID-19. TCRdb keeps only in-frame clones here, not all; method: immunoSEQ multiplex PCR. The sample contains around 260,000 clones, approximately 90% of which appear only once. The sample was peripheral blood. Every receptor here comes from a woman in her 30s with COVID-19, enrolled during active disease. Each CDR3 is given with its conserved first and last residue. The D gene is left open where the match is weak. Clone size, where shown, is once, few, many, or a class for clones that have expanded.

j_call | clone_size | d_call | v_call | cdr3_nt | cdr3_aa
TRBJ1-4 | . | . | TRBV12-3/TRBV12-4 | TGTGCCAGCAACGCGTTCGGGGGTGAAAAACTGTTTTTT | CASNAFGGEKLFF
TRBJ1-4 | . | TRBD1 | TRBV18 | TGTGCCAGCTCACCACAAGGACAGGGGGCTGAAAAACTGTTTTTT | CASSPQGQGAEKLFF
TRBJ1-5 | . | . | TRBV19 | TGTGCCAGTAGTAGGGGAGGGAGCAATCAGCCCCAGCATTTT | CASSRGGSNQPQHF
TRBJ2-7 | few | . | TRBV19 | TGTGCCAGTAGTATTAAAGGGGCTACCTACGGCGAGCAGTACTTC | CASSIKGATYGEQYF
TRBJ1-1 | . | TRBD1 | TRBV5-1 | TGCGCCAGCAGCGGGGGACAGGGGTCGATAAAGAACACTGAAGCTTTCTTT | CASSGGQGSIKNTEAFF
TRBJ2-2 | . | . | TRBV5-5 | TGTGCCAGCAGCCTGGCTACAGGCCCCGGGGAGCTGTTTTTT | CASSLATGPGELFF
TRBJ1-2 | . | . | TRBV5-1 | TGCGCCAGCAGCCCGGGGACAAGTAATGGCTACACCTTC | CASSPGTSNGYTF
TRBJ1-1 | . | TRBD1 | TRBV29-1 | TGCAGCGTTGATCAGACAGGGGGTATCACTGAAGCTTTCTTT | CSVDQTGGITEAFF
TRBJ2-7 | . | TRBD2 | TRBV10-1 | TGCGCCAGCAGTGAGTACGGGAGGGGAGAATACGAGCAGTACTTC | CASSEYGRGEYEQYF
TRBJ2-5 | . | TRBD2 | TRBV5-5 | TGTGCCAGCAGCCTCGGGACTAGCGGCTTCCAAGAGACCCAGTACTTC | CASSLGTSGFQETQYF
TRBJ1-3 | . | TRBD1 | TRBV4-1 | TGCGCCAGCAGCCAAAAGACAGGGGGCTCTGGAAACACCATATATTTT | CASSQKTGGSGNTIYF
TRBJ1-5 | . | TRBD1 | TRBV19 | TGTGCCAGTACCAGGACAGGGGATAGCAATCAGCCCCAGCATTTT | CASTRTGDSNQPQHF
TRBJ1-1 | once | . | TRBV3-1/TRBV3-2 | TGTGCCAGCAGCCAAGATATTGAGGCCGGGGAAGCTTTCTTT | CASSQDIEAGEAFF
TRBJ1-4 | . | TRBD1 | TRBV14 | TGTGCCAGCAGCCGACGACGTGGACAGGGAGGATCTGATGCAACTAATGAAAAACTGTTTTTT | CASSRRRGQGGSDATNEKLFF
TRBJ2-3 | . | . | TRBV19 | TGTGCCAGTAGTATAGTCCGGGGTAGGGGCACAGATACGCAGTATTTT | CASSIVRGRGTDTQYF
TRBJ1-1 | . | TRBD1 | TRBV7-9 | TGTGCCAGCAGCCCAGAATGGGGGCAGGGGGCGAGGACTGAAGCTTTCTTT | CASSPEWGQGARTEAFF
TRBJ1-1 | once | . | TRBV29-1 | TGCAGCGTTGAAGAGACAGCGAACACTGAAGCTTTCTTT | CSVEETANTEAFF
TRBJ2-5 | . | TRBD1 | TRBV3-1/TRBV3-2 | TGTGCCAGCAGCCATCCTAGGGGACAGGGTCGGGAGACCCAGTACTTC | CASSHPRGQGRETQYF
TRBJ2-3 | . | . | TRBV5-5 | TGTGCCAGCAGCTTGGTGCTTGAGGCAGATACGCAGTATTTT | CASSLVLEADTQYF
TRBJ1-1 | . | . | TRBV30 | TGTGCCTGGAGCAGGGGAGTAGACACTGAAGCTTTCTTT | CAWSRGVDTEAFF
TRBJ1-4 | few | . | TRBV2 | TGTGCCAGCAGTTGGAATAGGGAGTCGGGCGAAAAACTGTTTTTT | CASSWNRESGEKLFF
TRBJ2-1 | . | . | TRBV5-1 | TGCGCCAGCAGCTTGGCTGGTGAGTACAATGAGCAGTTCTTC | CASSLAGEYNEQFF
TRBJ2-7 | . | . | TRBV2 | TGTGCCAGCAGTGAACGGGGCTACGAGCAGTACTTC | CASSERGYEQYF
TRBJ1-5 | . | . | TRBV27 | TGTGCCAGCAGTTTATCGGGGCTGGGTCAGCCCCAGCATTTT | CASSLSGLGQPQHF
TRBJ2-6 | . | TRBD1 | TRBV5-1 | TGCGCCAGCAGCTGGGGAGACAGGGGAGAGACTGGGGCCAACGTCCTGACTTTC | CASSWGDRGETGANVLTF
TRBJ1-1 | once | . | TRBV6-5 | TGTGCCAGCAGTTACCGCCGACAGCGGAACACTGAAGCTTTCTTT | CASSYRRQRNTEAFF
TRBJ1-2 | . | . | TRBV3-1/TRBV3-2 | TGTGCCAGCAGACAGGCTAACTATGGCTACACCTTC | CASRQANYGYTF
TRBJ2-3 | . | TRBD2 | TRBV7-6 | TGTGCCAGCAGCTTAGCGGGTCTAGCGGGAGCCGATACGCAGTATTTT | CASSLAGLAGADTQYF